The clone carrying this T cell receptor beta chain was seen a handful of times. No antigen is known for it. The data belong to a study of spatial heterogeneity in lung cancer. Study results and limitations: Among blood samples, ubiquitous expanded tumor TCRs appeared more at resection than at follow-up.

Trimming stripped 7 bases from V and 2 bases from J, with 15 bases between. Per the germline V gene, CDR1 is MNHNS and CDR2 is SASEGT. There are 15 residues in the CDR3. Time point indicated: blood at routine non-recurrence follow-up after resection. TCRdb redid the calling of the 5' RACE reads with MiXCR, one entry per CDR3 protein. This table has tens of thousands of distinct CDR3 sequences, more than 6.5% appearing once. The sample was PBMCs, taken at follow-up. This clonotype was obtained from a male donor with early-stage non-small cell lung cancer. The chain carries TRBV6-1 and TRBJ2-1, with a weak D call TRBD2 (5 bases). In DNA form, the CDR3 reads TGTGCCAGCATCGCGGCGCGGGTCACCTACAATGAGCAGTTCTTC. This codes for CASIAARVTYNEQFF.